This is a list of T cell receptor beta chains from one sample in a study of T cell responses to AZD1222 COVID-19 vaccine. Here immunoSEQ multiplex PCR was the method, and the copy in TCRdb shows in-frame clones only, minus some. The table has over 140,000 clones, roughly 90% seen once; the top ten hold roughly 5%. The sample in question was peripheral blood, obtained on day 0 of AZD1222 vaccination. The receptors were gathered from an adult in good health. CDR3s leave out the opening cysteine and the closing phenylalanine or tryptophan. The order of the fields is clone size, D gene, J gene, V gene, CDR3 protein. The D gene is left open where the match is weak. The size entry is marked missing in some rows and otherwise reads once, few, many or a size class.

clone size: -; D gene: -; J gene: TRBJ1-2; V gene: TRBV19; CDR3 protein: ASKSQAALYGYT
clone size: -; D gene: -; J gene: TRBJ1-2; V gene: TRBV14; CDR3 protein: ASSQAGYGYT
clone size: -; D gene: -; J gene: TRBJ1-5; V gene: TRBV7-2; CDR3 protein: ASSTDSKNQPQH
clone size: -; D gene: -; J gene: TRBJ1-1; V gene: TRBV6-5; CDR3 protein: ASSTGGTEAF
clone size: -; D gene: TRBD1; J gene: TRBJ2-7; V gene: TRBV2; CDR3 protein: ASSTRLDRLRTDY
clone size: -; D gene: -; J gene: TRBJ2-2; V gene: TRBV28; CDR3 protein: ATSVHPGELF
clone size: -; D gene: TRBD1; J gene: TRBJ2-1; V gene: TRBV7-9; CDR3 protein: ASSFVVGTELYNEQF
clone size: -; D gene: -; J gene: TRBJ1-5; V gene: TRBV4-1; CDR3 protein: ASSQAPRDQPQH
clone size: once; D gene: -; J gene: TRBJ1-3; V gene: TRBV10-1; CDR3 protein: ASSAGSGNTIY
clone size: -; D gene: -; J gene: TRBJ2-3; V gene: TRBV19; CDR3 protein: ASSVLGGTDTQY
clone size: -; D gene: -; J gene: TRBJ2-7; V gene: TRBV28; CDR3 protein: ASSFAADYSYEQY
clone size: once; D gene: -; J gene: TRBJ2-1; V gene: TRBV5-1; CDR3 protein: ASSWGLEQF
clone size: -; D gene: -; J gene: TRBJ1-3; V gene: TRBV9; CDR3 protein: ASSVDGSSGNTIY
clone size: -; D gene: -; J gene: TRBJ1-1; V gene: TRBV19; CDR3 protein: ASTSEGRRTEAF
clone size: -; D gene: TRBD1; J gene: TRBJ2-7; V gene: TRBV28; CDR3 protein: ASSFRGGVIYEQY
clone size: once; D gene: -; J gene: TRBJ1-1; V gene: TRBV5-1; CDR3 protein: ASSLASLNTEAF
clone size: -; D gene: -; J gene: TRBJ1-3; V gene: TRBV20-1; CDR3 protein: SASGAGRNTIY
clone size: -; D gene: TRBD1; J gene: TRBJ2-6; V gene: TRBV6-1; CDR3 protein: ASSEGTGITGANVLT
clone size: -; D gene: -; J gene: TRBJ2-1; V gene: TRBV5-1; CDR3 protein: ASSLFGGRSYNEQF
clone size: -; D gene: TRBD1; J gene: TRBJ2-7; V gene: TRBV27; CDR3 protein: ASSPRTGYNEQY
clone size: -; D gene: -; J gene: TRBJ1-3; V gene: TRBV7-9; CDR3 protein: ASSLLGGAGNTIY
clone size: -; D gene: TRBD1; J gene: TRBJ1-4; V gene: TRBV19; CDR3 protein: ASSPQDRDGKLF
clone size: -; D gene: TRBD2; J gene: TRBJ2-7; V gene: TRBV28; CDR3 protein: ASSLVTSGGYYEQY
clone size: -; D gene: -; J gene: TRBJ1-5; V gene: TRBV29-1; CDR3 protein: SVLGGCPHQPQH
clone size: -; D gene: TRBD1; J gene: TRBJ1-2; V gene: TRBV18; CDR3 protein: ASSARGQGRSVGYT
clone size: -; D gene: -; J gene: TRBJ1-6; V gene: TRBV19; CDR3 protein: ASALETQNSPLH
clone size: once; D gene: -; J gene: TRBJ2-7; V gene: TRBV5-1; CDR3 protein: ASTPGSYSYEQY
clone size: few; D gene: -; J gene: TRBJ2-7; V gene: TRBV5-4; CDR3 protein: ASSPRGGQLRSYEQY
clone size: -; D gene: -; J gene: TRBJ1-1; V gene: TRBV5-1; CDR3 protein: ASSLRLPGFRSMNTEAF
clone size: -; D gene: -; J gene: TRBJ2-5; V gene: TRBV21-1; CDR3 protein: ASSKVSFPNPGLQETQY
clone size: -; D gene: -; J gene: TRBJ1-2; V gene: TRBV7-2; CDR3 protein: ASSLHRGYGYT
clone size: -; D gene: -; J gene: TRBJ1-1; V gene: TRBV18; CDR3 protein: ASSPLSGGGAF
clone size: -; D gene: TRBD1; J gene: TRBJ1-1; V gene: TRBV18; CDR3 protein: ASSLGQRVNTEAF
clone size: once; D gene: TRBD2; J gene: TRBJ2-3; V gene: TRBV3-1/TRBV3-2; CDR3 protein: ASSRTSGLTDTQY
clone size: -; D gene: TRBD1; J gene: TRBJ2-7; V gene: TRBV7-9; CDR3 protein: ASSFGTGGYEQY
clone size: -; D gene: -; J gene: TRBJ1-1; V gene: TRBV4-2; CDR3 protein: ASSQAQGAMNTEAF
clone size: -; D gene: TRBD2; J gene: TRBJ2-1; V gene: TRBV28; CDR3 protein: ASSFPLAGITYNEQF
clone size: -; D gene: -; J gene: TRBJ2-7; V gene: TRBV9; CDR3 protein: ASSVFGDPTYEQY
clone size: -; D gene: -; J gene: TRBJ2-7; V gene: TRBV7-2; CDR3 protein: ASSFQIGGEGGEQY
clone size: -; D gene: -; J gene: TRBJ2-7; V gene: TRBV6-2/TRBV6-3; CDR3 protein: ASSSASSSYEQY
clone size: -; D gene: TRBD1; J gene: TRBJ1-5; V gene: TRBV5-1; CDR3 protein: ASSQGQGDNQPQH
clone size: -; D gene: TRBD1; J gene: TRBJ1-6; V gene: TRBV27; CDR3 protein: ASSPDREFASPLH
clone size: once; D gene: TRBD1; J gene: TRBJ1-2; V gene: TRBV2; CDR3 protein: ASSERTGGNYGYT
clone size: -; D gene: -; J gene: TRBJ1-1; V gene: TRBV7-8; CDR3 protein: ASSLGQTNTEAF
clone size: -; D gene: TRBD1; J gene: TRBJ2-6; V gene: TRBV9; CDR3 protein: ASSVVSRDRDLSGANVLT
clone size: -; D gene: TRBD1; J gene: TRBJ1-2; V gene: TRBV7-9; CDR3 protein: ASSFGTGATYGYT
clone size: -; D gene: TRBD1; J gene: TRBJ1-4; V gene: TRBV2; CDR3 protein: ASRPGQTNEKLF